The rows below give T cell receptor beta chains drawn from one sample of a study of radiotherapy plus CTLA-4 blockade in lung cancer. TCRdb's table, derived via immunoSEQ multiplex PCR, lists solely in-frame clones and lacks some. The sample records about 98,000 clones, 85% to 90% being singletons. The material sequenced was peripheral blood, taken from a patient treated with radiotherapy plus ipilimumab. The origin of the receptors is a human donor with non-small cell lung cancer that progressed on radiotherapy plus ipilimumab. Both conserved end residues are part of each CDR3. A D gene is named only where the DNA matches it firmly. For some rows the clone size is stated as once, few or many, or as a class when expanded; others skip it.

length | size | J | D | V | DNA | CDR3
16 | NA | TRBJ2-1 | TRBD1 | TRBV18 | TGTGCCAGCTCACCACCGGGGACAGGGAACTACAATGAGCAGTTCTTC | CASSPPGTGNYNEQFF
12 | few | TRBJ2-7 | NA | TRBV10-3 | TGTGCCATCAGCGGGAGCTCCTACGAGCAGTACTTC | CAISGSSYEQYF
15 | NA | TRBJ2-7 | NA | TRBV16 | TGTGCCAGCAGCCAACAGACTTTGGCGACCTACGAGCAGTACTTC | CASSQQTLATYEQYF
16 | NA | TRBJ2-1 | NA | TRBV7-8 | TGTGCCAGCAGCCACAGCAGGCTACGCTCCTACAATGAGCAGTTCTTC | CASSHSRLRSYNEQFF
18 | NA | TRBJ2-1 | TRBD1 | TRBV11-2 | TGTGCCAGCAGCTTAGTGGTGGTGGCGGGACAGGGGGCTTATGAGCAGTTCTTC | CASSLVVVAGQGAYEQFF
15 | NA | TRBJ2-7 | TRBD2 | TRBV6-1 | TGTGCCAGCAGTGAAAGGGGACTAGCGGTTAACGAGCAGTACTTC | CASSERGLAVNEQYF
13 | NA | TRBJ1-2 | NA | TRBV5-4 | TGTGCCAGCAGCTTGGCCCTGGTTAATGGCTACACCTTC | CASSLALVNGYTF
13 | NA | TRBJ1-2 | NA | TRBV29-1 | TGCAGCGTTGAGGACAGCCAATACTATGGCTACACCTTC | CSVEDSQYYGYTF
13 | NA | TRBJ1-4 | NA | TRBV4-1 | TGCGCCAGCAGCCAAGATAGTGGGGAAAAACTGTTTTTT | CASSQDSGEKLFF
14 | NA | TRBJ1-4 | NA | TRBV27 | TGTGCCAGCAGTTTATTCAGGGTCGGGGAAAAACTGTTTTTT | CASSLFRVGEKLFF
16 | NA | TRBJ2-1 | TRBD2 | TRBV9 | TGTGCCAGCAGCGCCAGGACTAGCGGGAGCCAAGATGAGCAGTTCTTC | CASSARTSGSQDEQFF
14 | once | TRBJ2-1 | TRBD1 | TRBV5-6 | TGTGCCAGCAGCTTGGTGGGACAGGGGGTTCAGCAGTTCTTC | CASSLVGQGVQQFF
13 | NA | TRBJ2-1 | NA | TRBV7-3 | TGTGCCAGCAGCCCCGGGTACGGGGATGAGCAGTTCTTC | CASSPGYGDEQFF
17 | few | TRBJ2-7 | NA | TRBV9 | TGTGCCAGCAGCCCAGGGGGTAGCGGGGTGGGCTCGGGAGAGCAGTACTTC | CASSPGGSGVGSGEQYF
15 | NA | TRBJ2-3 | TRBD1 | TRBV10-2 | TGCGCCAGCAGTGAGCGACAGGGGGCATCAGATACGCAGTATTTT | CASSERQGASDTQYF
14 | NA | TRBJ2-5 | TRBD1 | TRBV5-4 | TGTGCCAGCAGCCCCCGGACAGGGAAAGAGACCCAGTACTTC | CASSPRTGKETQYF
11 | NA | TRBJ2-3 | NA | TRBV19 | TGTGCCACGGACAATTCAGATACGCAGTATTTT | CATDNSDTQYF
14 | NA | TRBJ2-7 | NA | TRBV13 | TGTGCCAGCAGCTTAGGGGGTGACGTCTACGAGCAGTACTTC | CASSLGGDVYEQYF
14 | NA | TRBJ2-7 | NA | TRBV2 | TGTGCCAGCAGTGTGGGCAGGAGCTCCTACGAGCAGTACTTC | CASSVGRSSYEQYF
14 | NA | TRBJ2-3 | TRBD1 | TRBV6-5 | TGTGCCAGTAAACAAGGGACAGGCTCAGATACGCAGTATTTT | CASKQGTGSDTQYF
13 | NA | TRBJ1-2 | NA | TRBV6-5 | TGTGCCAGCAGTTACTCGACGAGCTATGGCTACACCTTC | CASSYSTSYGYTF
13 | NA | TRBJ1-2 | NA | TRBV10-2 | TGCGCCAGCAGCCAGATGGGAGGCTATGGCTACACCTTC | CASSQMGGYGYTF
11 | once | TRBJ2-5 | NA | TRBV20-1 | TGCGGGGTAGGGTCCCAAGAGACCCAGTACTTC | CGVGSQETQYF
15 | NA | TRBJ1-2 | NA | TRBV7-9 | TGTGCCAGCAGCCCCCGTGGGCGACCCCCCTATGGCTACACCTTC | CASSPRGRPPYGYTF
16 | NA | TRBJ2-1 | TRBD2 | TRBV5-1 | TGCGCCAGCAGCTCCCCACGCCAAGCGGGATCGCATGAGCAGTTCTTC | CASSSPRQAGSHEQFF
15 | once | TRBJ1-2 | NA | TRBV6-5 | TGTGCCAGCATTTTCTGGCGTTACGCTATCGGGGGCTACACCTTC | CASIFWRYAIGGYTF
14 | NA | TRBJ1-1 | NA | TRBV19 | TGTGCCAGTATTGGATTCAGGGGCCCCACTGAAGCTTTCTTT | CASIGFRGPTEAFF
12 | once | TRBJ2-3 | NA | TRBV5-1 | TGCGCCAGCAAGGGAGGCACAGATACGCAGTATTTT | CASKGGTDTQYF
15 | NA | TRBJ1-2 | TRBD1 | TRBV5-5 | TGTGCCAGCAGCTTGGGGCCCGGACAGGCAAATGGCTACACCTTC | CASSLGPGQANGYTF
15 | NA | TRBJ2-3 | NA | TRBV2 | TGTGCCAGCAGTGAAGCTTCGTCGGGCACAGATACGCAGTATTTT | CASSEASSGTDTQYF
16 | NA | TRBJ2-1 | TRBD2 | TRBV2 | TGTGCCAGCAGTGAAAAGGTTAGCGGGTACTACAATGAGCAGTTCTTC | CASSEKVSGYYNEQFF
13 | NA | TRBJ2-7 | NA | TRBV14 | TGTGCCAGCAGCCCCGGGGCCTCCTACGAGCAGTACTTC | CASSPGASYEQYF
16 | NA | TRBJ2-3 | NA | TRBV7-8 | TGTGCCAGCAGCTCAGGGGCGGTCGGGGGCACAGATACGCAGTATTTT | CASSSGAVGGTDTQYF
13 | NA | TRBJ2-3 | NA | TRBV6-1 | TGTGCCAGCAACCCTAGCTTCACAGATACGCAGTATTTT | CASNPSFTDTQYF
15 | NA | TRBJ2-5 | TRBD2 | TRBV5-1 | TGCGCCAGCAGCTTTCTAGCGGGAGGGCAAGAGACCCAGTACTTC | CASSFLAGGQETQYF
13 | NA | TRBJ1-5 | TRBD1 | TRBV6-5 | TGTGCCAGCACCTCGGACAGGGGTCAGCCCCAGCATTTT | CASTSDRGQPQHF
14 | NA | TRBJ1-1 | NA | TRBV29-1 | TGCAGCGTTGCCAGGACAGAAATGAACACTGAAGCTTTCTTT | CSVARTEMNTEAFF
15 | NA | TRBJ2-1 | NA | TRBV15 | TGTGCCACCAGCAAGGGACCTATCACCTACAATGAGCAGTTCTTC | CATSKGPITYNEQFF
12 | NA | TRBJ2-5 | NA | TRBV7-9 | TGTGCCTCCCGGGCACAGAAAGAGACCCAGTACTTC | CASRAQKETQYF
14 | once | TRBJ2-7 | NA | TRBV5-1 | TGCGCCAGCAGCCTCGAGGGCCGACCCTACGAGCAGTACTTC | CASSLEGRPYEQYF